This is a list of T cell receptor beta chains from one sample in a study of T cell changes during pregnancy in multiple sclerosis. TCRdb keeps only in-frame clones here, not all; method: immunoSEQ multiplex PCR. The sample has some 16,000 clones; around four fifths are singletons. Sample: CD8+ T cells from peripheral blood mononuclear cells, taken in the second trimester of pregnancy. All receptors come from a female donor in good health, enrolled as a control in a pregnancy study. Both conserved end residues are part of each CDR3. The D gene is left open where the match is weak. The size entry is marked missing in some rows and otherwise reads once, few, many or a size class.

length	V	size	D	J	CDR3	DNA
17	TRBV28	NA	NA	TRBJ1-4	CASSPARDPLGDEKLFF	TGTGCCAGCAGCCCGGCGCGGGACCCCCTAGGGGATGAAAAACTGTTTTTT
16	TRBV9	NA	TRBD1	TRBJ1-2	CASSASRTGGNYGYTF	TGTGCCAGCAGCGCATCCCGGACAGGGGGCAACTATGGCTACACCTTC
15	TRBV9	NA	NA	TRBJ2-1	CASSVGGGGGNEQFF	TGTGCCAGCAGCGTAGGTGGCGGTGGGGGGAATGAGCAGTTCTTC
11	TRBV13	once	NA	TRBJ1-2	CASEGGKGYTF	TGTGCCAGCGAGGGAGGAAAGGGCTACACCTTC
15	TRBV30	NA	NA	TRBJ1-4	CAWSVLAGDIEKLFF	TGTGCCTGGAGTGTACTTGCAGGGGATATTGAAAAACTGTTTTTT
14	TRBV5-4	NA	TRBD1	TRBJ1-1	CASSRQGSRTEAFF	TGTGCCAGCAGCCGACAGGGCTCAAGGACTGAAGCTTTCTTT
14	TRBV28	NA	NA	TRBJ2-7	CASSFQGGQYEQYF	TGTGCCAGCAGTTTTCAGGGTGGTCAGTACGAGCAGTACTTC
15	TRBV7-9	few	TRBD1	TRBJ1-1	CASSENRQGNTEAFF	TGTGCCAGCAGCGAAAACCGACAGGGGAACACTGAAGCTTTCTTT
15	TRBV2	NA	NA	TRBJ2-7	CASSEALAGGYEQYF	TGTGCCAGCAGTGAAGCGTTGGCAGGGGGGTACGAGCAGTACTTC
13	TRBV9	once	NA	TRBJ2-7	CASSVGGSYEQYF	TGTGCCAGCAGCGTAGGAGGCTCCTACGAGCAGTACTTC
13	TRBV15	NA	NA	TRBJ1-1	CATRRGPATEAFF	TGTGCCACTCGTAGGGGCCCGGCCACTGAAGCTTTCTTT
15	TRBV13	NA	TRBD1	TRBJ2-1	CASSHQGQGWNEQFF	TGTGCCAGCAGCCACCAGGGACAGGGGTGGAATGAGCAGTTCTTC
14	TRBV30	few	NA	TRBJ2-2	CAWGAYRITGELFF	TGTGCCTGGGGGGCGTATAGAATCACCGGGGAGCTGTTTTTT
15	TRBV7-9	medium-sized	NA	TRBJ1-2	CASSPSAGARYGYTF	TGTGCCAGCAGCCCCTCGGCAGGGGCGCGATATGGCTACACCTTC
14	TRBV4-1	few	NA	TRBJ1-2	CASSQAETAGGYTF	TGCGCCAGCAGCCAAGCAGAAACGGCGGGGGGCTACACCTTC
14	TRBV6-4	NA	TRBD2	TRBJ2-3	CASSLAGGTDTQYF	TGTGCCAGCAGTTTAGCGGGGGGCACAGATACGCAGTATTTT
13	TRBV7-7	NA	NA	TRBJ2-1	CASSFTQAGEQFF	TGTGCTAGCAGCTTCACGCAAGCCGGTGAGCAGTTCTTC
14	TRBV5-1	NA	TRBD1	TRBJ2-7	CASSYGTGSYEQYF	TGCGCCAGCAGCTACGGGACAGGCTCATACGAGCAGTACTTC
13	TRBV5-1	NA	NA	TRBJ1-1	CASSLLIGAEAFF	TGCGCCAGCAGCTTGTTGATAGGGGCTGAAGCTTTCTTT
14	TRBV7-9	NA	TRBD1	TRBJ2-7	CASSHRDSPYEQYF	TGTGCCAGCAGCCACCGGGACAGCCCCTACGAGCAGTACTTC
15	TRBV9	NA	TRBD1	TRBJ2-3	CASRYRDSGTDTQYF	TGTGCCAGCAGATACCGGGACAGCGGCACAGATACGCAGTATTTT
15	TRBV7-9	NA	TRBD1	TRBJ2-7	CASSPPGGDDYEQYF	TGTGCCAGCAGCCCGCCAGGGGGCGACGACTACGAGCAGTACTTC
15	TRBV14	NA	TRBD1	TRBJ1-1	CASSPGQGAGTEAFF	TGTGCCAGCAGCCCAGGACAGGGAGCGGGCACTGAAGCTTTCTTT
13	TRBV4-3	NA	NA	TRBJ2-1	CASSQARGREQFF	TGCGCCAGCAGCCAAGCCCGGGGAAGGGAGCAGTTCTTC
16	TRBV7-2	NA	TRBD1	TRBJ2-3	CASSFRRTGKTDTQYF	TGTGCCAGCAGCTTTAGGAGGACAGGGAAAACAGATACGCAGTATTTT
13	TRBV5-8	NA	NA	TRBJ2-7	CASSLANRDEQYF	TGTGCCAGCAGCTTGGCCAACAGGGACGAGCAGTACTTC
15	TRBV4-2	NA	TRBD2	TRBJ2-5	CASSQVGGGQETQYF	TGTGCCAGCAGCCAAGTCGGCGGGGGTCAAGAGACCCAGTACTTC
15	TRBV6-5	NA	TRBD1	TRBJ2-1	CASSSTGGAYNEQFF	TGTGCCAGCAGCTCCACAGGGGGCGCCTACAATGAGCAGTTCTTC
14	TRBV30	NA	TRBD2	TRBJ2-7	CAWSVEGTTYEQYF	TGTGCCTGGAGTGTTGAGGGGACTACCTACGAGCAGTACTTC
15	TRBV6-6	NA	TRBD1	TRBJ2-7	CASSPDRGSSYEQYF	TGTGCCAGCAGCCCCGACAGGGGATCATCCTACGAGCAGTACTTC
12	TRBV2	few	NA	TRBJ2-7	CASSFDRYEQYF	TGTGCCAGCAGCTTCGACAGATACGAGCAGTACTTC
13	TRBV7-3	NA	NA	TRBJ2-5	CASSFEGQETQYF	TGTGCCAGCAGCTTCGAGGGCCAAGAGACCCAGTACTTC
14	TRBV9	NA	NA	TRBJ2-3	CASSTSGSADTQYF	TGTGCCAGCAGCACATCGGGGAGCGCAGATACGCAGTATTTT
13	TRBV7-8	NA	NA	TRBJ1-1	CASSQQLNTEAFF	TGTGCCAGCAGCCAACAGTTGAACACTGAAGCTTTCTTT
13	TRBV2	NA	TRBD1	TRBJ2-4	CASSLDRGNIQYF	TGTGCCAGCAGTCTCGACAGGGGAAACATTCAGTACTTC
16	TRBV5-4	NA	NA	TRBJ1-1	CASSVGAGKLNTEAFF	TGTGCCAGCAGCGTCGGAGCGGGGAAGCTGAACACTGAAGCTTTCTTT
16	TRBV4-2	NA	NA	TRBJ1-4	CASSQGLQMAGEKLFF	TGTGCCAGCAGCCAAGGGCTCCAGATGGCGGGTGAAAAACTGTTTTTT
9	TRBV20-1	NA	NA	TRBJ2-1	CSAWPEQFF	TGCAGTGCTTGGCCCGAGCAGTTCTTC
18	TRBV9	NA	TRBD2	TRBJ2-1	CASSVDPTGGENYNEQFF	TGTGCCAGCAGCGTAGATCCCACCGGGGGGGAGAACTACAATGAGCAGTTCTTC
13	TRBV2	NA	TRBD2	TRBJ2-5	CASSQRGGETQYF	TGTGCCAGCAGCCAGCGGGGGGGAGAGACCCAGTACTTC
11	TRBV28	NA	NA	TRBJ1-1	CASKMNTEAFF	TGTGCCAGTAAAATGAACACTGAAGCTTTCTTT
15	TRBV7-2	NA	TRBD1	TRBJ2-7	CASSSSGTGGYEQYF	TGTGCCAGCAGTTCCTCCGGGACAGGGGGCTACGAGCAGTACTTC
16	TRBV5-1	NA	TRBD1	TRBJ1-2	CASSPGQGLFNYGYTF	TGCGCCAGCAGCCCGGGACAGGGGCTTTTTAACTATGGCTACACCTTC
13	TRBV11-3	NA	NA	TRBJ2-3	CASSRDSTDTQYF	TGTGCCAGCAGCCGGGACTCCACAGATACGCAGTATTTT
15	TRBV7-9	NA	TRBD1	TRBJ1-2	CASSLGSGGGDGYTF	TGTGCCAGCAGCTTAGGGTCCGGAGGGGGCGATGGCTACACCTTC
16	TRBV4-1	NA	TRBD1	TRBJ2-7	CASSRSAGTGEYEQYF	TGCGCCAGCAGTCGCTCGGCCGGGACAGGGGAATACGAGCAGTACTTC
16	TRBV7-2	NA	TRBD2	TRBJ2-5	CASSATSGGAGETQYF	TGTGCCAGCAGCGCGACTAGCGGGGGTGCAGGGGAGACCCAGTACTTC
17	TRBV7-6	few	TRBD2	TRBJ2-1	CASSFSGGLAGENEQFF	TGTGCCAGCAGCTTCTCTGGCGGACTAGCGGGGGAGAATGAGCAGTTCTTC
15	TRBV7-9	NA	NA	TRBJ1-4	CASREGLSGLTELFF	TGTGCCAGCCGGGAGGGTCTGTCAGGGCTGACGGAACTGTTTTTT
14	TRBV13	NA	NA	TRBJ1-2	CASSTRGGGRGYTF	TGTGCCAGCAGCACCCGAGGAGGAGGGAGGGGCTACACCTTC
14	TRBV19	NA	NA	TRBJ2-5	CASSPRLVQETQYF	TGTGCCAGTAGTCCGAGACTAGTACAAGAGACCCAGTACTTC
13	TRBV6-5	NA	NA	TRBJ1-5	CASAGAKNQPQHF	TGTGCCAGCGCAGGGGCGAAAAATCAGCCCCAGCATTTT
16	TRBV5-1	NA	TRBD2	TRBJ2-2	CASSLASGINPGELFF	TGCGCCAGCAGCTTGGCTAGCGGGATAAACCCCGGGGAGCTGTTTTTT
15	TRBV7-6	NA	NA	TRBJ2-2	CASSSGPLGTGELFF	TGTGCCAGCAGTTCAGGTCCCCTGGGCACCGGGGAGCTGTTTTTT
13	TRBV27	few	NA	TRBJ1-1	CASSFGSRGEAFF	TGTGCCAGCAGTTTCGGGTCCCGGGGAGAAGCTTTCTTT
12	TRBV7-3	NA	NA	TRBJ2-2	CASSLQGGELFF	TGTGCCAGCAGCTTACAGGGCGGGGAGCTGTTTTTT
11	TRBV29-1	few	NA	TRBJ1-1	CSVESYSEAFF	TGCAGCGTTGAGTCCTACAGTGAAGCTTTCTTT